Listed below are T cell receptor beta chains from one sample, sequenced in a study of cytomegalovirus exposure and HLA in healthy donors. Sequencing was performed with immunoSEQ multiplex PCR; in TCRdb, only in-frame clones are kept and a portion is missing. The sample has 70,000 to 90,000 clones; under 80% are singletons. The sample comprised PBMCs. These receptors originate from a man between 60 and 75 years old in good health and CMV-seropositive. CDR3s include the opening cysteine and the closing phenylalanine or tryptophan. The order of the fields is CDR3 protein, CDR3 DNA, J gene, clone size, D gene, V gene. D genes are given only for firm matches. Only some rows state a clone size, as once, few, many or a class for expanded clones.

CDR3aa: CASSRGQNNEKLFF
CDR3nt: TGTGCCAGTAGCCGAGGGCAGAATAATGAAAAACTGTTTTTT
j_gene: TRBJ1-4
abundance: .
d_gene: .
v_gene: TRBV19

CDR3aa: CASSPGTREGTQYF
CDR3nt: TGTGCCAGCAGCCCCGGGACTAGGGAAGGGACCCAGTACTTC
j_gene: TRBJ2-5
abundance: .
d_gene: TRBD2
v_gene: TRBV7-9

CDR3aa: CASSLGGVMNTEAFF
CDR3nt: TGTGCCAGCAGCTTAGGTGGAGTCATGAACACTGAAGCTTTCTTT
j_gene: TRBJ1-1
abundance: .
d_gene: .
v_gene: TRBV7-2

CDR3aa: CASSQVSYGYTF
CDR3nt: TGTGCCAGCAGCCAAGTGAGCTATGGCTACACCTTC
j_gene: TRBJ1-2
abundance: .
d_gene: .
v_gene: TRBV4-2

CDR3aa: CASTHEDRSYNEQYF
CDR3nt: TGTGCCAGCACACACGAGGACAGGTCGTACAACGAGCAGTACTTC
j_gene: TRBJ2-7
abundance: once
d_gene: TRBD1
v_gene: TRBV5-5

CDR3aa: CASSLPPPHEKLFF
CDR3nt: TGCGCCAGCAGCTTGCCCCCTCCTCATGAAAAACTGTTTTTT
j_gene: TRBJ1-4
abundance: .
d_gene: .
v_gene: TRBV5-1

CDR3aa: CASSRGLTEAFF
CDR3nt: TGCGCCAGCAGCCGGGGGCTCACTGAAGCTTTCTTT
j_gene: TRBJ1-1
abundance: .
d_gene: .
v_gene: TRBV4-1

CDR3aa: CASRYLAGAYEQYF
CDR3nt: TGCGCCAGCAGGTATTTAGCGGGAGCCTACGAGCAGTACTTC
j_gene: TRBJ2-7
abundance: .
d_gene: TRBD2
v_gene: TRBV10-2

CDR3aa: CASRGLAGWDEQYF
CDR3nt: TGTGCCAGCCGTGGACTAGCGGGGTGGGACGAGCAGTACTTC
j_gene: TRBJ2-7
abundance: .
d_gene: TRBD2
v_gene: TRBV27

CDR3aa: CASSLEDRYNEQFF
CDR3nt: TGTGCCAGCAGCTTAGAGGACAGATACAATGAGCAGTTCTTC
j_gene: TRBJ2-1
abundance: few
d_gene: .
v_gene: TRBV7-8

CDR3aa: CASSIDSYNSPLHF
CDR3nt: TGTGCCAGCAGTATCGACAGCTATAATTCACCCCTCCACTTT
j_gene: TRBJ1-6
abundance: .
d_gene: .
v_gene: TRBV7-9

CDR3aa: CASLPYLQGGKETQYF
CDR3nt: TGCGCCAGCCTCCCTTATTTACAGGGGGGGAAAGAGACCCAGTACTTC
j_gene: TRBJ2-5
abundance: .
d_gene: .
v_gene: TRBV10-1

CDR3aa: CASIFHPGTGAAHEQYF
CDR3nt: TGTGCCAGCATCTTTCACCCCGGAACAGGGGCTGCGCACGAGCAGTACTTC
j_gene: TRBJ2-7
abundance: .
d_gene: .
v_gene: TRBV21-1

CDR3aa: CASSLVSGTDTQYF
CDR3nt: TGTGCCAGCAGCTTAGTTTCGGGCACAGATACGCAGTATTTT
j_gene: TRBJ2-3
abundance: few
d_gene: .
v_gene: TRBV7-8

CDR3aa: CASRDNTGEYGEKLFF
CDR3nt: TGTGCCAGCCGCGACAATACAGGGGAGTATGGTGAAAAACTGTTTTTT
j_gene: TRBJ1-4
abundance: .
d_gene: TRBD1
v_gene: TRBV11-3

CDR3aa: CSSSPPPGVSSYEQYF
CDR3nt: TGTTCCAGCAGCCCCCCCCCAGGCGTGAGCTCCTACGAGCAGTACTTC
j_gene: TRBJ2-7
abundance: once
d_gene: .
v_gene: TRBV7-9

CDR3aa: CASSFRTGPNQPQHF
CDR3nt: TGTGCCAGTAGTTTTCGGACAGGCCCCAATCAGCCCCAGCATTTT
j_gene: TRBJ1-5
abundance: medium-sized
d_gene: TRBD1
v_gene: TRBV19

CDR3aa: CASSKDRGQADTF
CDR3nt: TGTGCCAGCAGCAAGGACAGGGGGCAAGCCGACACCTTC
j_gene: TRBJ1-2
abundance: .
d_gene: TRBD1
v_gene: TRBV5-6

CDR3aa: CASSLGQGGPLLYGYTF
CDR3nt: TGTGCCAGCAGCTTGGGACAGGGGGGCCCCTTGCTCTATGGCTACACCTTC
j_gene: TRBJ1-2
abundance: .
d_gene: TRBD1
v_gene: TRBV7-2

CDR3aa: CASSLGLAETQYF
CDR3nt: TGTGCCAGCAGCTTAGGGCTAGCCGAGACCCAGTACTTC
j_gene: TRBJ2-5
abundance: .
d_gene: .
v_gene: TRBV7-2

CDR3aa: CASTPFSGEQYF
CDR3nt: TGTGCCAGCACACCGTTCTCGGGGGAGCAGTACTTC
j_gene: TRBJ2-7
abundance: .
d_gene: .
v_gene: TRBV6-5

CDR3aa: CASSLRASGRISTQYF
CDR3nt: TGTGCCAGCAGCTTAAGGGCTAGCGGGAGGATTAGTACGCAGTATTTT
j_gene: TRBJ2-3
abundance: .
d_gene: TRBD2
v_gene: TRBV7-3

CDR3aa: CASSPLYGYNEQFF
CDR3nt: TGTGCCAGCAGTCCTTTATACGGGTACAATGAGCAGTTCTTC
j_gene: TRBJ2-1
abundance: .
d_gene: .
v_gene: TRBV6-1

CDR3aa: CASSLLGLAGGMVDTQYF
CDR3nt: TGTGCCAGCAGTTTATTAGGCCTAGCGGGAGGGATGGTAGATACGCAGTATTTT
j_gene: TRBJ2-3
abundance: .
d_gene: TRBD2
v_gene: TRBV27

CDR3aa: CASSLGVAGGSYEQYF
CDR3nt: TGTGCCAGCAGCTTGGGTGTAGCGGGAGGCTCCTACGAGCAGTACTTC
j_gene: TRBJ2-7
abundance: .
d_gene: TRBD2
v_gene: TRBV5-4

CDR3aa: CASRSQGQPGEEQYF
CDR3nt: TGTGCCAGCAGATCCCAAGGACAGCCCGGGGAGGAGCAGTACTTC
j_gene: TRBJ2-7
abundance: .
d_gene: .
v_gene: TRBV7-2

CDR3aa: CASSSMNTEAFF
CDR3nt: TGCGCCAGCAGTTCCATGAACACTGAAGCTTTCTTT
j_gene: TRBJ1-1
abundance: .
d_gene: .
v_gene: TRBV23-1

CDR3aa: CASSLTSGGRYEQYF
CDR3nt: TGTGCCAGCAGCCTTACAAGCGGGGGTCGATACGAGCAGTACTTC
j_gene: TRBJ2-7
abundance: .
d_gene: TRBD2
v_gene: TRBV7-8